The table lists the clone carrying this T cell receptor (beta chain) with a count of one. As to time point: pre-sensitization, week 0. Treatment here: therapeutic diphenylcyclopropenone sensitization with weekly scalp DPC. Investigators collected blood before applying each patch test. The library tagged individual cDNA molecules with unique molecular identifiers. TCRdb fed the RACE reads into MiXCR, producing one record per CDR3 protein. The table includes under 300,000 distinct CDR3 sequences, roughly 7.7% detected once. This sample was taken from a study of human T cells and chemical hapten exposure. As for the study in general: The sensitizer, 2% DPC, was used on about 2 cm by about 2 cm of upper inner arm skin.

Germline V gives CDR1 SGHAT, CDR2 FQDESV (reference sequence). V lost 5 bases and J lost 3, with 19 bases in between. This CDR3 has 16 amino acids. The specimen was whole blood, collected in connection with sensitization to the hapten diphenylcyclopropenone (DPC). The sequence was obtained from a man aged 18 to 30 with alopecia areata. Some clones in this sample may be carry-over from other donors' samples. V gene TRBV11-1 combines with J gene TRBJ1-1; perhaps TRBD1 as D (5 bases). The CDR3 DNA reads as TGTGCCAGCAGCCAAGCCCCTAAGGGGCTAGACACTGAAGCTTTCTTT. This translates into CASSQAPKGLDTEAFF.